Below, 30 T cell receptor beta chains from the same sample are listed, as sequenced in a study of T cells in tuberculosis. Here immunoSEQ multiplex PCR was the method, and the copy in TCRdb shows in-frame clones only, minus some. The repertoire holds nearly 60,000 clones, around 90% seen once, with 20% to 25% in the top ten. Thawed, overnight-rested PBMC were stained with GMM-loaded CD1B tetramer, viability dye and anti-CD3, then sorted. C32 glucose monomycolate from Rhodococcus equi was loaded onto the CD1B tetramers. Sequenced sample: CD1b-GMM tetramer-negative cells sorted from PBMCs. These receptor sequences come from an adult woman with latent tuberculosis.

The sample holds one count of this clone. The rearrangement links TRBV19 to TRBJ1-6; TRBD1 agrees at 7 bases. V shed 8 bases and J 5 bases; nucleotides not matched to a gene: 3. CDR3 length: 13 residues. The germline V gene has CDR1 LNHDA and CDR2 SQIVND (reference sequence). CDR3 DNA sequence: TGTGCCAGTCGAACAGGGGATAATTCACCCCTCCACTTT. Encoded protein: CASRTGDNSPLHF.

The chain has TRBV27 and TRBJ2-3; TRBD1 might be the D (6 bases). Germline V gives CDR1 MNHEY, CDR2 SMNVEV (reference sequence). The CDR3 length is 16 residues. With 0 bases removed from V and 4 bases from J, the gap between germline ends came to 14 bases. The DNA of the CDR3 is TGTGCCAGCAGTTTATCTCCGGGCAGGGGCCCAGATACGCAGTATTTT. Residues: CASSLSPGRGPDTQYF.

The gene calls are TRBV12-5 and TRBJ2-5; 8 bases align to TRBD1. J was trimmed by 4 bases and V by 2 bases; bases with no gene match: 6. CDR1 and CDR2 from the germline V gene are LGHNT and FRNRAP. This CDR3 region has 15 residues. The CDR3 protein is CASGLSQGGIETQYF. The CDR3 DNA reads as TGTGCTAGTGGTTTGTCACAGGGGGGTATAGAGACCCAGTACTTC.

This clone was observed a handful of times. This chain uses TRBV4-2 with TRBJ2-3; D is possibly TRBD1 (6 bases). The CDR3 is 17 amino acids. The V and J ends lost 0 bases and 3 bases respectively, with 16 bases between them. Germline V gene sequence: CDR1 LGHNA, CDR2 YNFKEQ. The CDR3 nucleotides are TGTGCCAGCAGCCAAGATCTAGGGGGACCACGGACAGATACGCAGTATTTT. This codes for CASSQDLGGPRTDTQYF.

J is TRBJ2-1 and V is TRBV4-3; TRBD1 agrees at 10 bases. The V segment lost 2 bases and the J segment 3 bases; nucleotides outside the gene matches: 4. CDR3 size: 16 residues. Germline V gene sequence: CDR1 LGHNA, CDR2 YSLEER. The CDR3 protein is CASSQSTGGNYNEQFF. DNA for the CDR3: TGCGCCAGCAGCCAATCGACAGGGGGCAACTACAATGAGCAGTTCTTC.

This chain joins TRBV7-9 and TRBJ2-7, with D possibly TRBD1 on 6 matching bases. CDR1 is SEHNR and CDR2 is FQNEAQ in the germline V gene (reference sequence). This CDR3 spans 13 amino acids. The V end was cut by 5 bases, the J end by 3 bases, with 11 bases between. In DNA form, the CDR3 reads TGTGCCAGCAGCGCCCGGGACATCTACGAGCAGTACTTC. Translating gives CASSARDIYEQYF. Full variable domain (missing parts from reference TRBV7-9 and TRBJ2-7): DTGVSQNPRHKITKRGQNVTFRCDPISEHNRLYWYRQTLGQGPEFLTYFQNEAQLEKSRLLSDRFSAERPKGSFSTLEIQRTEQGDSAMYLCASSARDIYEQYFGPGTRLTVT.

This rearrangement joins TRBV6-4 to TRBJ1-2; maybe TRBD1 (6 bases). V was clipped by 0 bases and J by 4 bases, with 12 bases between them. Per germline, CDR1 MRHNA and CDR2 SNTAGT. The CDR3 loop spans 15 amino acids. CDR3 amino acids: CASSDSPGASYGYTF. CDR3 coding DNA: TGTGCCAGCAGTGACTCCCCAGGGGCCAGCTATGGCTACACCTTC.

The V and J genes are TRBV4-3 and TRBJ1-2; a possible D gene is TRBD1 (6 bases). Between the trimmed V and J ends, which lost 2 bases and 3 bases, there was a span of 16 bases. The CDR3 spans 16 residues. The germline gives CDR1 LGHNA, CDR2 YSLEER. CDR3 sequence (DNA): TGCGCCAGCAGCCAACATCACCAGGGGTTGGACTATGGCTACACCTTC. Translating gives CASSQHHQGLDYGYTF.

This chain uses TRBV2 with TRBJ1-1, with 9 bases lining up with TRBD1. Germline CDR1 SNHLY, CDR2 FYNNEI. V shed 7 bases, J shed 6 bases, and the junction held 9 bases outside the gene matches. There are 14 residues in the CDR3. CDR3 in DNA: TGTGCCAGCACGGGTACAGGGGGCATGTCTGAAGCTTTCTTT. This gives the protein CASTGTGGMSEAFF. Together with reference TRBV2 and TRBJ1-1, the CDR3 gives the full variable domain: EPEVTQTPSHQVTQMGQEVILRCVPISNHLYFYWYRQILGQKVEFLVSFYNNEISEKSEIFDDQFSVERPDGSNFTLKIRSTKLEDSAMYFCASTGTGGMSEAFFGQGTRLTVV.

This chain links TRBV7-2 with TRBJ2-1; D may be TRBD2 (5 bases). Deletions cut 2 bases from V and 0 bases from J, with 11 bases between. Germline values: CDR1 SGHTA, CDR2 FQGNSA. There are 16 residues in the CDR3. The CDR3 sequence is CASSLRSGNSYNEQFF. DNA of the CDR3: TGTGCCAGCAGCTTAAGGAGCGGAAACTCCTACAATGAGCAGTTCTTC.

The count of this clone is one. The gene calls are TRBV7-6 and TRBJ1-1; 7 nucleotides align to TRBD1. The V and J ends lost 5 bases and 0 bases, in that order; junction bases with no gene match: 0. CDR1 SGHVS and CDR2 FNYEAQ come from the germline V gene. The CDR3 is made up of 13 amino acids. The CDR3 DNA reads TGTGCCAGCAGCGACAGGGTGAACACTGAAGCTTTCTTT. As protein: CASSDRVNTEAFF.

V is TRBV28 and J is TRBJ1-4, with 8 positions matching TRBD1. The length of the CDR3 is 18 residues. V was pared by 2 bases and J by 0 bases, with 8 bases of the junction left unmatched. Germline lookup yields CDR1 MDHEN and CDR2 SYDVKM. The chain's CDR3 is CASSLQGALGPTNEKLFF. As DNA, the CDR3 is TGTGCCAGCAGTTTACAGGGGGCCCTAGGACCAACTAATGAAAAACTGTTTTTT.

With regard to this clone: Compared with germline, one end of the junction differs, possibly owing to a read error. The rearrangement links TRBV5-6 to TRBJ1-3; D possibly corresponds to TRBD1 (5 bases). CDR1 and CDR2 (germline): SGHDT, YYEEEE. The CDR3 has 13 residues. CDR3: CASSLDKRDSPSF. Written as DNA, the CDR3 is TGTGCCAGCAGCTTGGACAAAAGGGACTCACCGTCTTTT. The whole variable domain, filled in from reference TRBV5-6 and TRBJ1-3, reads DAGVTQSPTHLIKTRGQQVTLRCSPKSGHDTVSWYQQALGQGPQFIFQYYEEEERQRGNFPDRFSGHQFPNYSSELNVNALLLGDSALYLCASSLDKRDSPSFGEGSWLTVV.

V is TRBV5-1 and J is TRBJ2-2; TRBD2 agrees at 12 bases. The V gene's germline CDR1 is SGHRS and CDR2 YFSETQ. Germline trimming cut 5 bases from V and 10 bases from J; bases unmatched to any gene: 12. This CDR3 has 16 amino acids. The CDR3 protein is CASSGKTSGGGEELFF. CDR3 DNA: TGCGCCAGCAGTGGGAAGACTAGCGGGGGTGGCGAGGAGCTGTTTTTT. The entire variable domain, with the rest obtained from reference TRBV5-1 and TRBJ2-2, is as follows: KAGVTQTPRYLIKTRGQQVTLSCSPISGHRSVSWYQQTPGQGLQFLFEYFSETQRNKGNFPGRFSGRQFSNSRSEMNVSTLELGDSALYLCASSGKTSGGGEELFFGEGSRLTVL.

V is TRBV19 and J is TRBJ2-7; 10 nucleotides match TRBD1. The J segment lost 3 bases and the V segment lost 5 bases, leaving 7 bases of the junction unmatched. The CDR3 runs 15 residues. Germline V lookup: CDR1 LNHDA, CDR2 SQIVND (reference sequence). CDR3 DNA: TGTGCCAGTAGTGGGCGAGGGACAGGGGTCTACGAGCAGTACTTC. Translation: CASSGRGTGVYEQYF.

The CDR3 DNA reads as TGTGCCTGGAGGGATGGGGGACTAGTTAAGGTCGAGCAGTACTTC. Protein product: CAWRDGGLVKVEQYF. The chain has TRBV30 and TRBJ2-7, with 8 bases matching TRBD2. This CDR3 is 15 amino acids long. Germline CDR1 reads GTSNPN; CDR2 reads SVGIG (reference sequence). Trimming removed 3 bases from V and 6 bases from J; junction bases left unmatched: 13.

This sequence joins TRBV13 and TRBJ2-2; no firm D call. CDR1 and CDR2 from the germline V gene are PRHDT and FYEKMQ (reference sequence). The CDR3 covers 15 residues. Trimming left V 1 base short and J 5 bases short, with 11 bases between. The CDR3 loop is CASSLDQSRTGELFF. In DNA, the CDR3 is TGTGCCAGCAGCTTAGATCAGTCTAGAACCGGGGAGCTGTTTTTT.

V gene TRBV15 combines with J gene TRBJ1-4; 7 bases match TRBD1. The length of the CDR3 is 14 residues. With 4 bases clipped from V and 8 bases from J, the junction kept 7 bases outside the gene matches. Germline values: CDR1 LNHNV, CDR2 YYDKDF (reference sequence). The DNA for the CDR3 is TGTGCCACCAGCACCAGAGTGACAGGGGAAAAACTGTTTTTT. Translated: CATSTRVTGEKLFF.

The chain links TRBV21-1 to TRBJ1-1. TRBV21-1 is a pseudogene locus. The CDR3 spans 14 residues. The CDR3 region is CASSLGRFPTEAFF. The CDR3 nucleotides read TGTGCCAGCAGCTTAGGGAGGTTTCCCACTGAAGCTTTCTTT.

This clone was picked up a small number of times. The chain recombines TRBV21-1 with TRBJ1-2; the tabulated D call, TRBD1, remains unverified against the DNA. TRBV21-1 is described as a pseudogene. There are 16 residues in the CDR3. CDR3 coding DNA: TGTGCCAGCAGCAAATTGCCGGACAGGGGACCACAGCGCTACACCTTC. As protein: CASSKLPDRGPQRYTF.

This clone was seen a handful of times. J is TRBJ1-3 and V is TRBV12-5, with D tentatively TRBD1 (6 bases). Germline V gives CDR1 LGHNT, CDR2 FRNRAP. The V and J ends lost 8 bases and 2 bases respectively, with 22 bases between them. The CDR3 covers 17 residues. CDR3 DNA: TGTGCTAGTTGCGGCGGGGGGCCCTTAAGCCCTGGAAACACCATATATTTT. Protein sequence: CASCGGGPLSPGNTIYF.

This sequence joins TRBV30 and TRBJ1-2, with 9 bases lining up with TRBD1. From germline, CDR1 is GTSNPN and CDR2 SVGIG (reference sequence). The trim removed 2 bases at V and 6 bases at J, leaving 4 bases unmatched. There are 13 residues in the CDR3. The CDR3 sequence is CAWSPGTGHGYTF. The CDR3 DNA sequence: TGTGCCTGGAGTCCCGGGACAGGGCATGGCTACACCTTC.

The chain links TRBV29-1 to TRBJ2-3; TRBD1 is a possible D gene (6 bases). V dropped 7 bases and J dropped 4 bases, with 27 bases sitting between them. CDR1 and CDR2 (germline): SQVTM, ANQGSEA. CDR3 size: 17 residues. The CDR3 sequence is CSAHRPTGLSRADTQYF. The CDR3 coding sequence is TGCAGCGCCCACCGACCGACAGGTCTAAGCAGAGCAGATACGCAGTATTTT.

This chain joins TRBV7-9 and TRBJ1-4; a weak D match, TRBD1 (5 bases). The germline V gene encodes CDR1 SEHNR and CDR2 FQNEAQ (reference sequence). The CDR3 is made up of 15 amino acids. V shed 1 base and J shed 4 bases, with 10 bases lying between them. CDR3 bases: TGTGCCAGCAGCTTAGGCGACAGCGTTAATGAAAAACTGTTTTTT. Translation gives CASSLGDSVNEKLFF.

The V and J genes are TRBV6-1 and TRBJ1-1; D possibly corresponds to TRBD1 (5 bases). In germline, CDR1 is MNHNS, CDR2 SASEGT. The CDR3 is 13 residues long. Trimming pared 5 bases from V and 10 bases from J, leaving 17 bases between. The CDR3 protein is CASSSQGVLGAFF. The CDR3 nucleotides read TGTGCCAGCAGTTCACAAGGGGTGCTCGGAGCTTTCTTT.

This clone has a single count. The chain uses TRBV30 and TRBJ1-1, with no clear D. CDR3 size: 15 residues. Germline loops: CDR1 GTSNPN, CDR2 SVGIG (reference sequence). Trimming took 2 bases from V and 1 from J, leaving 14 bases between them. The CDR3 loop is CAWSLAKRWNTEAFF. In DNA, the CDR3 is TGTGCCTGGAGTCTAGCTAAAAGGTGGAACACTGAAGCTTTCTTT.

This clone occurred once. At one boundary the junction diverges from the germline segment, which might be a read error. The CDR3 DNA reads as TGTGCCACCAGACGTCCAAATTTTTACGGGCAGTACTTC. Translation: CATRRPNFYGQYF. The chain has TRBV27 and TRBJ2-7; D unclear. The germline gives CDR1 MNHEY, CDR2 SMNVEV (reference sequence). The CDR3 has 13 residues.

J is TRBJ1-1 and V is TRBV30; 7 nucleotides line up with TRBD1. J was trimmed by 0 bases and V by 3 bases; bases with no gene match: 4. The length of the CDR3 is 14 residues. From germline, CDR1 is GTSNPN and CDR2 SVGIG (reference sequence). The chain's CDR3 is CAWSKTGMNTEAFF. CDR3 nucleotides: TGTGCCTGGAGCAAGACAGGGATGAACACTGAAGCTTTCTTT.

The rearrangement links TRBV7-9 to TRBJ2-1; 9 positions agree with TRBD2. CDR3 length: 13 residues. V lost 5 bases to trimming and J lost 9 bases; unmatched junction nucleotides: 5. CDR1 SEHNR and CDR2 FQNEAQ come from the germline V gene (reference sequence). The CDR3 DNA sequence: TGTGCCAGCAGCGATAGCGGGAGCGGTGAGCAGTTCTTC. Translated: CASSDSGSGEQFF.

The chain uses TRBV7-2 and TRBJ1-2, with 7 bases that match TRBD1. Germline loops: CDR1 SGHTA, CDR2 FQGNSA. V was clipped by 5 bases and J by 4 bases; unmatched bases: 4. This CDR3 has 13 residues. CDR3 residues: CASSASGGYGYTF. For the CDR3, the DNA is TGTGCCAGCAGCGCCTCAGGGGGCTATGGCTACACCTTC. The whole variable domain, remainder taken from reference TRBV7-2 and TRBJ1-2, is GAGVSQSPSNKVTEKGKDVELRCDPISGHTALYWYRQSLGQGLEFLIYFQGNSAPDKSGLPSDRFSAERTGGSVSTLTIQRTQQEDSAVYLCASSASGGYGYTFGSGTRLTVV.